This TCR beta chain stems from a study of regulatory T cells in long-lasting Graves disease. Stated time point: newly diagnosed GD, antithyroid drugs for less than 3 months. Extracted PBMC RNA gave rise to the TCR library. V shed 6 bases and J 3 bases; nucleotides not matched to a gene: 9. The germline gives CDR1 SGHAT, CDR2 FQNNGV. The CDR3 has 15 amino acids. This clonotype was seen many times. TCR beta libraries were built with iRepertoire HTBI primers and Arm-PCR of CDR3 regions. Via MiXCR, TCRdb re-called the multiplex PCR reads, giving one row per CDR3 protein. The repertoire includes about 200,000 distinct CDR3 sequences, roughly 20% of them detected once, and approximately 10% sits in the top ten. A further study also used this sample, focusing on T cells in Graves' hyperthyroidism and ophthalmopathy. Per that study: The TCR CDR3 was amplified in a first-round RT-PCR using the HTBI primer set. In blood, most of the thyroid clonotypes expanded above 0.001 were also present. By a 13 V-J model, ophthalmopathy was set apart from stable hyperthyroidism.

Material: peripheral blood mononuclear cells (PBMCs), obtained at new diagnosis, from a patient treated with antithyroid drugs. The V gene is TRBV11-2, the J gene TRBJ1-1; 8 nucleotides match TRBD1. The sequence derives from a woman aged 25 to 39 with Graves disease. Written as DNA, the CDR3 is TGTGCCAGCAGTTCCCCCTGGACAGGGCACACTGAAGCTTTCTTT. Translated: CASSSPWTGHTEAFF.